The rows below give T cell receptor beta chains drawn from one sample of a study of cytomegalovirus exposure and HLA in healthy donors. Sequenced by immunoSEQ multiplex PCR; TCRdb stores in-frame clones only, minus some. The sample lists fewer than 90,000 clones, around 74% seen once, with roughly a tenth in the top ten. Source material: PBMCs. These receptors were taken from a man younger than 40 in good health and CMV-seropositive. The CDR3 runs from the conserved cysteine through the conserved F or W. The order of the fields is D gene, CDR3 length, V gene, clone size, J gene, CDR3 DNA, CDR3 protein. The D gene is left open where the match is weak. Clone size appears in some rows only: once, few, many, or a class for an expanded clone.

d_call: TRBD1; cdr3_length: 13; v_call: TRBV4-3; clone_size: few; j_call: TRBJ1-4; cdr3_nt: TGCGCCAGCAGCCAAGATGAAGGGGGCGGACTGTTTTTT; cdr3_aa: CASSQDEGGGLFF
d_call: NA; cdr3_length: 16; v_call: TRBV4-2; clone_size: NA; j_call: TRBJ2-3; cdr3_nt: TGTGCCAGCAGCCAAGTCGTCTGGCAGAGCACAGATACGCAGTATTTT; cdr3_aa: CASSQVVWQSTDTQYF
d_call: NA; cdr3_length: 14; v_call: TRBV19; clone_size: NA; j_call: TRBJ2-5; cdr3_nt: TGTGCCAGTAGTATGGGGCAGCTCACGGAGACCCAGTACTTC; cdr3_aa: CASSMGQLTETQYF
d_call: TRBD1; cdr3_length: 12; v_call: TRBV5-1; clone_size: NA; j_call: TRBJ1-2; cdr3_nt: TGCGCCAGCAGCTTACAGGGGGCGGGCTACACCTTC; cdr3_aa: CASSLQGAGYTF
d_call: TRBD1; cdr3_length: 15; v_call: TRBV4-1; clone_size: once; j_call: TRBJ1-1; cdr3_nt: TGCGCCAGCAGCCAGGGGACAGGGGGCGCTTCTGAAGCTTTCTTT; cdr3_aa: CASSQGTGGASEAFF
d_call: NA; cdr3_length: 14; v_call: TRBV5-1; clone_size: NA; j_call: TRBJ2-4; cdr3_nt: TGCGCCAGCAGCCCGCAGGCAGGGGAAAACATTCAGTACTTC; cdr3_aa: CASSPQAGENIQYF
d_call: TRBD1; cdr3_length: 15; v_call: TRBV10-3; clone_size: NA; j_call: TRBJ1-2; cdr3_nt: TGTGCCATCAGCGCAGGGGGCGGTGATGTCTATGGCTACACCTTC; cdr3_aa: CAISAGGGDVYGYTF
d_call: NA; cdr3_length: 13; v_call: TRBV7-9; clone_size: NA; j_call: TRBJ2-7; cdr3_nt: TGTGCCAGCAGCTTAGAGTCTAGCGAGGAGCAGTACTTC; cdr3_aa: CASSLESSEEQYF
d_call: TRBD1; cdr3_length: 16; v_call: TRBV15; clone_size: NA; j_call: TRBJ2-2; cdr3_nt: TGTGCCACCAGCAGAACGGGACAGGGCAACACCGGGGAGCTGTTTTTT; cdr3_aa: CATSRTGQGNTGELFF
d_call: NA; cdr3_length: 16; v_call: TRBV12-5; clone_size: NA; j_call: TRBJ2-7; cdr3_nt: TGTGCTAGTGGTTTGGAGGGGGGGCGCAGCGTCCACGAGCAGTACTTC; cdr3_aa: CASGLEGGRSVHEQYF
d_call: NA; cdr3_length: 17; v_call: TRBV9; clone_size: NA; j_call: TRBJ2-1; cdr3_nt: TGTGCCAGCGGGATGGGTGGCGGGTCGAGCTCCTACAATGAGCAGTTCTTC; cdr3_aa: CASGMGGGSSSYNEQFF